A single T cell receptor beta chain is shown here with its context. These data originate in a study of T-cell reconstitution after alpha-beta-depleted transplantation in children. The V gene's germline CDR1 is DFQATT and CDR2 SNEGSKA (reference sequence). The V end was cut by 0 bases, the J end by 2 bases, with 8 bases between. This CDR3 comprises 14 residues. Unique molecular identifiers were incorporated into the prepared TCRbeta library. MiXCR was run by TCRdb on the PCR reads, yielding one entry per CDR3 protein. The table has some 75,000 distinct CDR3 sequences, about 6.7% seen once; the top ten hold around 2.6%.

The TCR originated in a human donor who donated a stem cell graft to a child with acute lymphoblastic leukemia. The input for sequencing was PBMCs from the stem cell graft donor, taken from the stem cell graft. The chain couples TRBV20-1 to TRBJ1-5, with a weak D call TRBD1 (5 bases). CDR3 DNA sequence: TGCAGTGCTAGAGATGGGGGACGCAATCAGCCCCAGCATTTT. This gives the protein CSARDGGRNQPQHF.